These 15 T cell receptor beta chains were sequenced from one sample in a study of T-cell reconstitution after alpha-beta-depleted transplantation in children. As it was prepared, the TCRbeta library received unique molecular identifiers. Each CDR3 protein is one row after TCRdb ran MiXCR on the PCR reads. This table holds approximately 170,000 distinct CDR3 sequences, more than 9.5% found once. Here the sequenced sample was PBMCs, taken before TCRalphabeta/CD19-depleted stem cell transplant. These receptors were taken from a boy aged 2 to 9 with acute myeloid leukemia, due to receive a stem cell transplant.

This clonotype was observed at least ten times. This chain connects TRBV18 to TRBJ1-1; D call uncertain. The CDR3 loop spans 12 amino acids. Germline lookup yields CDR1 KGHSH and CDR2 LQKENI. The V gene lost 2 bases and the J gene lost 8 bases, with 9 bases spanning the gap. This CDR3 is CASSPSGWEAFF. The CDR3 DNA is TGTGCCAGCTCACCATCGGGTTGGGAAGCTTTCTTT.

This clonotype showed up many times. CDR3 sequence: CASSFYQGRTGELFF. CDR3 coding DNA: TGTGCCAGCAGTTTTTATCAAGGGCGCACCGGGGAGCTGTTTTTT. The genes are TRBV12-3 or TRBV12-4 and TRBJ2-2; no clear D gene. The CDR3 has 15 residues. Deletions cut 3 bases from V and 4 bases from J, with 12 bases between.

The chain carries TRBV30 and TRBJ2-1; TRBD1 or TRBD2 may be the D gene (7 bases each). Trimming took off 2 bases at V and 0 bases at J, with 11 bases between the two ends. Per the germline V gene, CDR1 is GTSNPN and CDR2 is SVGIG (reference sequence). The CDR3 is 15 residues long. CDR3: CAWSRGDSSYNEQFF. CDR3 bases: TGTGCCTGGAGTCGGGGGGACAGCTCCTACAATGAGCAGTTCTTC. The variable domain in full, completed from reference TRBV30 and TRBJ2-1, reads SQTIHQWPATLVQPVGSPLSLECTVEGTSNPNLYWYRQAAGRGLQLLFYSVGIGQISSEVPQNLSASRPQDRQFILSSKKLLLSDSGFYLCAWSRGDSSYNEQFFGPGTRLTVL.

The table lists this clonotype with many counts. The chain carries TRBV5-5 and TRBJ1-5, with D hard to call. V was cut by 0 bases and J by 3 bases, with 7 bases left in between. This CDR3 spans 14 amino acids. In germline, CDR1 is SGHKS, CDR2 YYEKEE (reference sequence). The CDR3 region is CASSLGPDNQPQHF. CDR3 sequence (DNA): TGTGCCAGCAGCTTGGGACCCGACAATCAGCCCCAGCATTTT.

This clonotype was recorded at least ten times. The chain employs TRBV24-1 and TRBJ2-5; unclear D gene. Germline-derived CDR1 and CDR2 are KGHDR and SFDVKD. CDR3 length equals 17 residues. V gave up 4 bases and J gave up 4 bases, with 21 bases separating them. The CDR3 nucleotides are TGTGCCACCAGTGACAAAAAAAGCGCGGATCGGGTAGAGACCCAGTACTTC. Protein: CATSDKKSADRVETQYF.

Remarks on this clonotype: A much larger clone differs from this one at a single base, so this may be a read error. The V gene is TRBV3-1, the J gene TRBJ2-2; D gene ambiguous. Germline CDR1 and CDR2: LGHDT and YNNKEL (reference sequence). Trimming pared 8 bases from V and 3 bases from J, leaving 25 bases between. The CDR3 is 18 amino acids. CDR3 sequence: CASCFERLTLGDTGELFF. In DNA, the CDR3 is TGTGCCAGCTGTTTTGAAAGGTTGACTCTCGGAGACACCGGGGAGCTGTTTTTT.

Many counts were recorded for this clonotype. The chain combines TRBV5-1 with TRBJ1-1; 8 positions match TRBD1. V trimming: 4 bases; J trimming: 1 base; junction bases outside the gene matches: 6. CDR3 length: 15 residues. Germline V gives CDR1 SGHRS, CDR2 YFSETQ. Here the CDR3 reads CASSNGQGWNTEAFF. Here the CDR3 DNA reads TGCGCCAGCAGCAACGGACAGGGTTGGAACACTGAAGCTTTCTTT.

This clonotype showed up many times. The rearrangement links TRBV12-3 or TRBV12-4 to TRBJ1-5, with a weak D call TRBD1 (6 bases). The CDR3 is 17 amino acids. The V end was cut by 0 bases, the J end by 0 bases, with 12 bases between. The CDR3 reads CASSLAVPTGSNQPQHF. Written as DNA, the CDR3 is TGTGCCAGCAGTTTAGCGGTTCCGACAGGTAGCAATCAGCCCCAGCATTTT.

The sample holds many counts of this clonotype. V usage is TRBV4-1 and J usage is TRBJ2-7; D is possibly TRBD2 (5 bases). Per germline, CDR1 MGHRA and CDR2 YSYEKL. The CDR3 has 14 residues. Trimming removed 0 bases at V and 6 bases at J, with 12 bases between. The CDR3 is CASSQETGYGEQYV. The CDR3 DNA reads as TGCGCCAGCAGCCAAGAGACGGGGTACGGCGAGCAGTACGTC.

Many counts were recorded for this clonotype. This chain uses TRBV5-1 with TRBJ1-1; D ambiguous. The length of the CDR3 is 13 residues. V was clipped by 4 bases and J by 2 bases, with 9 bases between them. Germline values: CDR1 SGHRS, CDR2 YFSETQ. CDR3 region: CASSPPANTEAFF. The CDR3 nucleotides are TGCGCCAGCAGCCCCCCTGCAAACACTGAAGCTTTCTTT. Full variable domain (outside the CDR3, taken from reference TRBV5-1 and TRBJ1-1): KAGVTQTPRYLIKTRGQQVTLSCSPISGHRSVSWYQQTPGQGLQFLFEYFSETQRNKGNFPGRFSGRQFSNSRSEMNVSTLELGDSALYLCASSPPANTEAFFGQGTRLTVV.

This clonotype was detected many times. J is TRBJ1-1 and V is TRBV4-1, with 7 bases lining up with TRBD1. There are 16 residues in the CDR3. Germline V gene sequence: CDR1 MGHRA, CDR2 YSYEKL. Trimming took 5 bases from V and 4 from J; bases not matched to a gene: 13. CDR3 nucleotides: TGCGCCAGCAGCTACCAACAGGGGCCTACTTCCACTGAAGCTTTCTTT. Its protein product is CASSYQQGPTSTEAFF.

This clonotype turned up a few times. The chain is built from TRBV11-1 and TRBJ2-1; the D gene could be TRBD1 or TRBD2 (5 bases each). Trimming removed 4 bases from V and 3 bases from J, with 22 bases in between. This CDR3 has 18 residues. Germline CDR1 is SGHAT and CDR2 is FQDESV (reference sequence). CDR3 DNA: TGTGCCAGCAGCTACACATATAAAGGGGAGAGGGTCTACAATGAGCAGTTCTTC. This sequence encodes CASSYTYKGERVYNEQFF.

In its sample, this clonotype was seen many times. The chain joins TRBV11-2 to TRBJ2-7, with unresolved D. Trimming cost V 1 base and J 6 bases, with 13 bases left between them. CDR1 and CDR2 from the germline V gene are SGHAT and FQNNGV. CDR3 length: 14 amino acids. The CDR3 here is CASSLALTYGEQYV. The CDR3 nucleotides read TGTGCCAGCAGCTTAGCTCTTACGTATGGCGAGCAGTACGTC.

This clonotype was observed at least ten times. J is TRBJ2-5 and V is TRBV11-2, with D possibly matching TRBD2 (6 bases). The germline gives CDR1 SGHAT, CDR2 FQNNGV. There are 15 residues in the CDR3. V was shortened by 3 bases and J by 4 bases, with 15 bases between the two germline ends. In nucleotides, the CDR3 is TGTGCCAGCAGCTTTACTACGGGACTCTCAGAGACCCAGTACTTC. Protein sequence: CASSFTTGLSETQYF.

This clonotype was observed a few times. The rearrangement joins TRBV11-1 to TRBJ2-5, with 7 bases aligning to TRBD1. This CDR3 is built from 13 residues. The germline V gene has CDR1 SGHAT and CDR2 FQDESV (reference sequence). With V trimmed by 6 bases and J by 4 bases, 5 bases remained unmatched. In nucleotides, the CDR3 is TGTGCCAGCAGAAGGGGGCAAGGAGAGACCCAGTACTTC. Protein: CASRRGQGETQYF.